This TCR beta chain was captured by sequencing in a study of blood T cell repertoires in COVID-19 (dated by TCRdb to the early 2020s). Regarding the study in general: Samples from collaborators originated in the United States, Italy and Spain and spanned both the acute and convalescent phases of COVID-19. The dataset comprised deeply sampled blood TCRbeta repertoires from subjects exposed to, actively infected with, or recovered from COVID-19. The prospective study material was composed of cDNA or gDNA derived from T cells, B-cell-depleted T cells, or PBMCs. The repertoires were released in a freely available public database intended as a resource for research on the immune response to SARS-CoV-2. Sample metadata almost always included a de-identified subject ID, COVID-19 status, age in years and sex. Samples came from the ongoing ImmuneRACE study (first 160 participants) plus 1,254 subjects from 6 global collaborators. Where HLA class I and class II types were available, the types were taken from metadata supplied by the sample provider, not from assay-based typing.

Trimming takes 5 bases from V and 4 bases from J, and the germline ends sit 9 bases apart. Taken from cysteine to phenylalanine, the CDR3 has 12 residues. Of the read, only the CDR3 DNA is kept; its 36 bases are in frame from base 1. As encoded in the germline V gene, CDR1 is SGHDT while CDR2 is YYEEEE. Participants in the prospective study were enrolled through a virtual design, were aged about 18 to 100 years, and lived in 24 United States geographic areas. In the prospective study, cohorts were assigned on the basis of participant-reported clinical history obtained from a screening survey and a study questionnaire. Recovered participants in ImmuneRACE Cohort 3 were defined as having two consecutive negative NP/OP PCR tests, clearance from a healthcare professional, or resolution of symptoms. In the prospective study, whole blood, serum and a nasopharyngeal or oropharyngeal swab were collected from each participant by mobile phlebotomists. Prospective study participants could optionally give additional blood draws and questionnaires over a roughly two-month period. Before DNA extraction, prospective study blood samples were shipped either frozen or at room temperature.

Here is what the overall study found, with its caveats: The amount of clinical and demographic metadata varied by source and participant and was provided uncurated.

TCRbeta CDR3 regions were amplified from genomic DNA by means of the immunoSEQ Assay, a bias-controlled multiplex PCR. The source study handled its data this way. Within the assay, amplification of reference gene primers was used to estimate how many nucleated cells each sample contained. Sequence reads were collapsed and filtered to measure the absolute abundance of every unique TCRbeta CDR3 rearrangement. For each sample, productive Simpson clonality was calculated as the square root of Simpson's diversity index across productive rearrangements. The immuneACCESS repertoire file appears here via TCRdb, limited to in-frame rearrangements. These files lack a portion of the clones; in checked studies, under half of the deficit traces to unresolved V genes, and the cause of the others is not known. D and trimming were read from the DNA, whereas the V and J calls and clone size are those reported in that table. The sample table lists 390,000 or so clones, 80% to 85% of them with a count of one. Approximately 5% of the sample comes from the top ten.

As to this clone: Its antigen target is currently unknown. No much larger clone exists at a distance of one base, and base qualities are not known.

The V and J segments used are TRBV5-6 and TRBJ1-2, with the D segment identity uncertain. Sample: PBMCs or T cells enriched from blood (not recorded which). This TCR came from a woman aged 50 to 60 who had recovered from COVID-19. The sequence in DNA is TGTGCCAGCAGACAGACTACCTATGGCTACACCTTC. Protein translation: CASRQTTYGYTF.